A single sample gave rise to the 9 T cell receptor beta chains below, sequenced in a study of kidney transplant recipient with SARS-CoV-2 infection. From the reads, TCRdb called clonotypes with MiXCR, one entry per CDR3 protein. The repertoire holds 200,000 to 300,000 distinct CDR3 sequences, with about 30% as singletons. Sequenced material: a blood sample, taken at baseline and on day 111 from a kidney transplant recipient. The receptors here all came from a young adult male patient who had COVID-19 and was a kidney transplant recipient. The graft donor may have given rise to some T cells.

This clonotype was seen only a few times. The chain recombines TRBV28 with TRBJ2-1; D is possibly TRBD2 (5 bases). CDR1 is MDHEN and CDR2 is SYDVKM in the germline V gene. Trimming removed 6 bases from V and 3 bases from J, with 12 bases in between. The CDR3 is made up of 14 amino acids. The CDR3 sequence: CASRGDILYNEQFF. The DNA for the CDR3 is TGTGCCAGCAGGGGAGATATACTCTACAATGAGCAGTTCTTC.

As concerns this clonotype: This could be a read error, since a much larger clone is one nucleotide away. The CDR3 is CASKRAANYGCTF. CDR3 nucleotides: TGTGCCAGCAAAAGGGCAGCTAACTATGGCTGCACCTTC. The chain couples TRBV6-2 or TRBV6-3 to TRBJ1-2; D is ambiguous. This CDR3 is 13 amino acids long. CDR1 is MNHEY, CDR2 SVGEGT, per germline.

Notes on this clonotype: This sequence may be a read error, since a much larger clone differs from it by one base. This chain joins TRBV25-1 and TRBJ1-2; no reliable D call. This CDR3 spans 17 amino acids. Looked up from germline, CDR1 is MGHDK and CDR2 is SYGVNS. This chain's CDR3 is CAGSYNVELGKTYGYTF. In nucleotides, the CDR3 is TGTGCCGGCAGTTACAACGTAGAACTGGGAAAGACCTATGGCTACACCTTC.

In its sample, this clonotype was seen a few times. The V gene is TRBV24-1, the J gene TRBJ2-1; TRBD2 matches 7 bases. The ends lost 7 bases at V and 4 bases at J; junction bases unmatched: 3. Looked up from germline, CDR1 is KGHDR and CDR2 is SFDVKD. There are 13 residues in the CDR3. The chain's CDR3 is CATRASGYNEQFF. The CDR3 DNA reads as TGTGCCACCAGAGCTAGCGGTTACAATGAGCAGTTCTTC.

For this clonotype: A single base separates this from a much larger clone, so it may be a read error. The CDR3 loop is CASSNYTSFRKTYGYTF. DNA for the CDR3: TGTGCCAGCAGTAATTATACCAGCTTCCGAAAGACCTATGGCTACACCTTC. The rearrangement links TRBV12-3 or TRBV12-4 to TRBJ1-2; D gene ambiguous. Between the trimmed V and J ends, which lost 5 bases and 4 bases, there was a span of 23 bases. This CDR3 spans 17 amino acids.

This clonotype was seen repeatedly, ten times or more. The chain has TRBV16 and TRBJ2-7, with D possibly called TRBD1 or TRBD2 (6 bases each). In germline, CDR1 is KGHSY, CDR2 FQNENV. The CDR3 extends over 14 amino acids. With 0 bases removed from V and 2 bases from J, the gap between germline ends came to 8 bases. In nucleotides, the CDR3 is TGTGCCAGCAGCCAATCGGGGGGCGCCTACGAGCAGTACTTC. Its protein product is CASSQSGGAYEQYF.

This clonotype was observed at least ten times. This chain uses TRBV15 with TRBJ2-6; D not resolved. Germline CDR1 and CDR2: LNHNV and YYDKDF (reference sequence). With 0 bases removed from V and 0 bases from J, the gap between germline ends came to 3 bases. The CDR3 runs to 15 residues. The CDR3 nucleotides are TGTGCCACCAGCAGAGAGAGCTCTGGGGCCAACGTCCTGACTTTC. This translates into CATSRESSGANVLTF.

In this sample, this clonotype turned up a few times. Possible read error: a much larger clone is one base away. The chain uses TRBV7-4 and TRBJ1-2; D remains ambiguous. This CDR3 region has 17 residues. The germline V gene has CDR1 SGHVT and CDR2 SQSDAQ. Trimming took off 4 bases at V and 4 bases at J, with 22 bases between the two ends. The CDR3 sequence: CASSWIDSARKTYGYTF. In DNA form, the CDR3 reads TGTGCCAGCAGCTGGATAGATTCAGCTCGAAAGACCTATGGCTACACCTTC.

Remarks on this clonotype: This may be a read error: a much more frequent sequence differs by one nucleotide. The chain recombines TRBV6-1 with TRBJ1-2; D gene unclear. The germline V gene has CDR1 MNHNS and CDR2 SASEGT. This CDR3 comprises 17 residues. Trimming took 3 bases from V and 4 from J, leaving 21 bases between them. The CDR3 nucleotides are TGTGCCAGCAGTGAGCCAACCTCTATGCGAAAGACCTATGGCTACACCTTC. This sequence encodes CASSEPTSMRKTYGYTF.